This note documents a single T cell receptor beta chain sequence. What it binds is not known. PCR was performed using 60 Vbeta and 13 Jbeta primers. Assay used: immunoSEQ multiplex PCR; TCRdb lists only in-frame clones, some missing. The sample contains 92,000 or so clones, approximately 69% of which appear only once. The CDR3 consists of 18 residues. The V segment lost 2 bases and the J segment 1 base; nucleotides outside the gene matches: 11. The germline gives CDR1 SNHLY, CDR2 FYNNEI. This entry belongs to a study of cytomegalovirus exposure and HLA in healthy donors. Study results and limitations: As immune exposure information, only CMV serostatus was available. Reports indicate that TCR beta sequences accurately predicted the HLA-A and HLA-B alleles of most subjects. Across donors, sequencing depth was assumed by presence/absence analyses to be roughly uniform.

There were likely unrecorded immune exposures, though donors were nominally healthy when sampled. Sequencing was done on a sample of PBMCs. The origin of this receptor is a woman between 50 and 59 years old in good health and CMV-seropositive. The chain combines TRBV2 with TRBJ2-5; 9 positions agree with TRBD2. This CDR3 reads CASSESPTSGLTQETQYF. The CDR3 DNA reads as TGTGCCAGCAGTGAATCACCGACTAGCGGCCTCACCCAAGAGACCCAGTACTTC.